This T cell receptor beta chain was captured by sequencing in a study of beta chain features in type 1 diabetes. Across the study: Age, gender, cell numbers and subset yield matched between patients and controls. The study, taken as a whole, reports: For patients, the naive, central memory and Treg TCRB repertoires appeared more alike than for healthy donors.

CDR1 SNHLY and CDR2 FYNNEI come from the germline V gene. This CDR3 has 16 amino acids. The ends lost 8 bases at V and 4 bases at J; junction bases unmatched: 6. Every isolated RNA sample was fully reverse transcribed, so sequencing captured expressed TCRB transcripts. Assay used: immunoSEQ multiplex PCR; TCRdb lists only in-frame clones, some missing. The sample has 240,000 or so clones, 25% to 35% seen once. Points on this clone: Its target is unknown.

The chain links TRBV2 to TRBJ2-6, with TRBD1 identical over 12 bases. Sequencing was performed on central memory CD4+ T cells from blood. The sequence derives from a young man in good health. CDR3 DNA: TGTGCCAGCGGGGACAGGGGGCCATCGGGGGCCAACGTCCTGACTTTC. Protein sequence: CASGDRGPSGANVLTF.